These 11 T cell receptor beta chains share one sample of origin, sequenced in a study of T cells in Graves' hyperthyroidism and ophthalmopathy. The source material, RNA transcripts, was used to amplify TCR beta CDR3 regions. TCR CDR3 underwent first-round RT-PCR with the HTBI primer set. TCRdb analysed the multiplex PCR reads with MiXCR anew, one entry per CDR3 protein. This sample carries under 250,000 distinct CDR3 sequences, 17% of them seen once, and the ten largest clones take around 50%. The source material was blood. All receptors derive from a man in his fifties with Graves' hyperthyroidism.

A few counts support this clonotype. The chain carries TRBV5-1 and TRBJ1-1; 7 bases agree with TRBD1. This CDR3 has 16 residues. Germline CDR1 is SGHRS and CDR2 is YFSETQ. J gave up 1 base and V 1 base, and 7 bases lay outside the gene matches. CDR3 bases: TGCGCCAGCAGCTTGTCCCGGACAGGAAAGAACACTGAAGCTTTCTTT. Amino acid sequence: CASSLSRTGKNTEAFF.

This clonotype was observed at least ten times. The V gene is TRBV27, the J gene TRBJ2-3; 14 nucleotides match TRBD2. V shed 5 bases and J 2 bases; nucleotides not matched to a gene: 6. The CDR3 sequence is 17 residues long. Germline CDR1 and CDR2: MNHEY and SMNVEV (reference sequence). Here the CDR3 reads CASSLRLAGGPTDTQYF. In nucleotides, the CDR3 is TGTGCCAGCAGTCTGAGACTAGCGGGAGGGCCCACAGATACGCAGTATTTT.

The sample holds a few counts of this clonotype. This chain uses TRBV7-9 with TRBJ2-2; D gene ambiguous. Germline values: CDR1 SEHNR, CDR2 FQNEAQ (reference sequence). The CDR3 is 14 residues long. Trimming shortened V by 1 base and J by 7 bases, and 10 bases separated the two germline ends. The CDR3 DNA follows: TGTGCCAGCAGCTTAGGCGAAAGTAGCGGGGAGCTGTTTTTT. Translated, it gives CASSLGESSGELFF.

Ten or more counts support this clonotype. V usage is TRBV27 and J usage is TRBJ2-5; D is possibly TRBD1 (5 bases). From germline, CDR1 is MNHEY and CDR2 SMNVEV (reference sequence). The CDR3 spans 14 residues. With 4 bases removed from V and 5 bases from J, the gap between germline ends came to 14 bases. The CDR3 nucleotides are TGTGCCAGCAGTTCGAACCAGGGCTCCGAGACCCAGTACTTC. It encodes CASSSNQGSETQYF.

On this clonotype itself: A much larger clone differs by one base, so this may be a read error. The CDR3 DNA is TGTGCCAGCAGTGACTTTTTCCGGACAGGCATCCAAGAGACCCAGTACTTC. This codes for CASSDFFRTGIQETQYF. The chain carries TRBV6-2 or TRBV6-3 and TRBJ2-5; 7 nucleotides match TRBD1. The ends lost 5 bases at V and 1 base at J; junction bases unmatched: 13. The CDR3 covers 17 residues. Germline V CDR1 and CDR2: MNHEY, SVGEGT.

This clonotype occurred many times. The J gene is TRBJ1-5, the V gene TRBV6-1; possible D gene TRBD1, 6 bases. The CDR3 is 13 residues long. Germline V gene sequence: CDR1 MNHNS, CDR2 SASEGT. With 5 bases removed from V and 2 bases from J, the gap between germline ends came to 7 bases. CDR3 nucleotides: TGTGCCAGCAGTTGGACAGGCAATCAGCCCCAGCATTTT. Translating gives CASSWTGNQPQHF.

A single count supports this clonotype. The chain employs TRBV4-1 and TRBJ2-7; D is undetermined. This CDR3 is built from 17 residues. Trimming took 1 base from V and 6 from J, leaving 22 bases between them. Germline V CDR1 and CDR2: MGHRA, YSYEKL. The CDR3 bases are TGCGCCAGCAGCCAAGGGGTTCTGGGTAGGAACGCCGCCGAGCAGTACTTC. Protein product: CASSQGVLGRNAAEQYF.

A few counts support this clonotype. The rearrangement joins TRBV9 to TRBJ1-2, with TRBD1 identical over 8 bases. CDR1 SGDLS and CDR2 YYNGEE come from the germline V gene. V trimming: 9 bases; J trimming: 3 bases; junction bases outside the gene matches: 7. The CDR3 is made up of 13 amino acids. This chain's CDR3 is CANSTGGDYGYTF. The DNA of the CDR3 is TGTGCCAACAGTACAGGGGGGGACTATGGCTACACCTTC.

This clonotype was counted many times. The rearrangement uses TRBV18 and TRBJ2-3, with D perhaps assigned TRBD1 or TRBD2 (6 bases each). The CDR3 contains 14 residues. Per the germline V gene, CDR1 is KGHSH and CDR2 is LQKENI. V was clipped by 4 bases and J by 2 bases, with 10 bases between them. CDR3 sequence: CASSRGATTDTQYF. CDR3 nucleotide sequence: TGTGCCAGCTCACGGGGGGCCACCACAGATACGCAGTATTTT. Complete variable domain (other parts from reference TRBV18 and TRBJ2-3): NAGVMQNPRHLVRRRGQEARLRCSPMKGHSHVYWYRQLPEEGLKFMVYLQKENIIDESGMPKERFSAEFPKEGPSILRIQQVVRGDSAAYFCASSRGATTDTQYFGPGTRLTVL.

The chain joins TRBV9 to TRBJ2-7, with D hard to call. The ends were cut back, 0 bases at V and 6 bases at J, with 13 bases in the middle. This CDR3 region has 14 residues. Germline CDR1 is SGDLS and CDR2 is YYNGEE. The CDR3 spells CASSVGVKTSEQYF. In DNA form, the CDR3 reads TGTGCCAGCAGCGTAGGTGTCAAAACGAGCGAGCAGTACTTC.

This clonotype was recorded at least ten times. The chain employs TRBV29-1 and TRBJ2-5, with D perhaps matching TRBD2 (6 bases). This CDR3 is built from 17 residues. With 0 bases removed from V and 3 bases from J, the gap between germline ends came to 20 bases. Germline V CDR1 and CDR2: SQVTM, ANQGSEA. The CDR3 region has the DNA TGCAGCGTTGAAGATCTGGAGGGTTGGCAGGAGAAAGAGACCCAGTACTTC. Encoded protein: CSVEDLEGWQEKETQYF.